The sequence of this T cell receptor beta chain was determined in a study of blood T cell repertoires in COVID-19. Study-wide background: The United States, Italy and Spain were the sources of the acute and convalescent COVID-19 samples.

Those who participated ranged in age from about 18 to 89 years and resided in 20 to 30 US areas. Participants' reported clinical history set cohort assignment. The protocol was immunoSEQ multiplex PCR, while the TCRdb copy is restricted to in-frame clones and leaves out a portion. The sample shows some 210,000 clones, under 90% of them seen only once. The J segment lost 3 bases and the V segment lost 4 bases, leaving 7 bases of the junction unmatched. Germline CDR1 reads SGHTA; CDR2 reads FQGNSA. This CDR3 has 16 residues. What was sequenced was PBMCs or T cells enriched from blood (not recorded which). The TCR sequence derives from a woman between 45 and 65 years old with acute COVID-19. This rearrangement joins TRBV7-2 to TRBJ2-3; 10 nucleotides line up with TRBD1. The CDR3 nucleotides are TGTGCCAGCAGCTCCAGCCCGGGACAGGGGACAGATACGCAGTATTTT. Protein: CASSSSPGQGTDTQYF.